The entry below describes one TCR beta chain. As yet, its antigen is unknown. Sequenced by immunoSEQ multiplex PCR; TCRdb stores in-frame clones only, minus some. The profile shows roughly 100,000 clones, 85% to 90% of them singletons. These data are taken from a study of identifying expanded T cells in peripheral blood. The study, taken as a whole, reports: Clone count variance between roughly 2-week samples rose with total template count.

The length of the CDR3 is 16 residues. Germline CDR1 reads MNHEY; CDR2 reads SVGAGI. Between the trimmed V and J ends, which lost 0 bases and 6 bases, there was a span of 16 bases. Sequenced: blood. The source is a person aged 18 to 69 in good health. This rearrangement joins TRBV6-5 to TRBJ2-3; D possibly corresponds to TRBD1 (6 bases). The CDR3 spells CASSYSPSATGDTQYF. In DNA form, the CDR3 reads TGTGCCAGCAGTTACTCCCCTTCGGCCACAGGGGATACGCAGTATTTT.